This TCR beta chain was identified in a study of control samples from healthy donors and cancer patients. This CDR3 spans 14 amino acids. V was clipped by 4 bases and J by 5 bases; unmatched bases: 5. Germline assignment: CDR1 ENHRY and CDR2 SYGVKD. Libraries were prepared by immunoSEQ multiplex PCR; TCRdb keeps only in-frame clonotypes and omits some of them. The sample has around 80,000 clones; roughly 89% are singletons. The TCR originated in a man aged 45-65 years in good health. The sample was blood. The chain has TRBV10-3 and TRBJ2-1; 7 nucleotides agree with TRBD1. The CDR3 DNA sequence: TGTGCCATCAGTGGACAGGGCGTAAACAATGAGCAGTTCTTC. Residues: CAISGQGVNNEQFF.